These 11 T cell receptor beta chains came from one sample sequenced in a study of shared clonotypes between healthy human individuals. Using immunoSEQ multiplex PCR, the repertoire was profiled, and TCRdb retains in-frame clones only, with some absent. The sample yields about 1.5 million clones, approximately 98% seen once. The sample consisted of naive CD4+ T cells sorted from blood. As to subset: CD45RA+ positively selected. Receptors were obtained from a man aged 25-45 years in good health.

The CDR3 nucleotides read TGTGCCAGCCAACGGGGGGGAGAGACCCAGTACTTC. It specifies CASQRGGETQYF. The chain carries TRBV6-5 and TRBJ2-5; 8 bases are a match to TRBD2. The germline gives CDR1 MNHEY, CDR2 SVGAGI. J was trimmed by 4 bases and V by 8 bases; bases with no gene match: 3. The CDR3 consists of 12 residues.

The chain recombines TRBV7-2 with TRBJ2-1; TRBD1 agrees at 7 bases. This CDR3 is 17 amino acids long. From germline, CDR1 is SGHTA and CDR2 FQGNSA. Germline trimming cut 0 bases from V and 5 bases from J; bases unmatched to any gene: 10. In DNA form, the CDR3 reads TGTGCCAGCAGCTTAGCCCCCACAGGGGCGGAGAACAATGAGCAGTTCTTC. Translation: CASSLAPTGAENNEQFF.

The count of this clone is one. This chain links TRBV15 with TRBJ1-2, with 7 bases fitting TRBD1. V dropped 3 bases and J dropped 5; count of bases not matched to a gene: 12. This CDR3 is 16 amino acids long. Germline CDR1 reads LNHNV; CDR2 reads YYDKDF (reference sequence). The CDR3 nucleotides are TGTGCCACCAGCAGCCGGGGGGAGGGACAGTTTTATGGCTACACCTTC. This encodes CATSSRGEGQFYGYTF.

V and J are TRBV15 and TRBJ1-1, with 7 nucleotides matching TRBD1. Germline V gene data show CDR1 as LNHNV and CDR2 as YYDKDF (reference sequence). Trimming cost V 4 bases and J 3 bases; bases outside gene matches: 5. The CDR3 extends over 14 amino acids. CDR3 loop: CATSTQGGDTEAFF. CDR3 in DNA: TGTGCCACCAGCACCCAGGGGGGAGACACTGAAGCTTTCTTT.

The chain joins TRBV5-1 to TRBJ2-3, with 10 bases identical to TRBD1. The CDR3 is 17 residues long. V lost 4 bases and J lost 2; bases outside the gene matches: 10. Germline lookup yields CDR1 SGHRS and CDR2 YFSETQ. The CDR3 DNA reads TGCGCCAGCAGCACCCTGGGACAGGGGAGTTTCACAGATACGCAGTATTTT. It codes for CASSTLGQGSFTDTQYF.

The chain recombines TRBV14 with TRBJ2-1; 9 bases agree with TRBD1. This CDR3 is 16 amino acids long. Per the germline V gene, CDR1 is SGHDN and CDR2 is FVKESK. With V trimmed by 5 bases and J by 4 bases, 9 bases remained unmatched. CDR3 region: CASSAIGTGLYNEQFF. CDR3 DNA: TGTGCCAGCAGCGCCATAGGGACAGGGCTTTACAATGAGCAGTTCTTC.

This rearrangement joins TRBV15 to TRBJ2-2; no clear D. Germline assignment: CDR1 LNHNV and CDR2 YYDKDF (reference sequence). The CDR3 extends over 15 amino acids. V shed 3 bases and J shed 3 bases, with 11 bases lying between them. CDR3 amino acids: CATSSPSRDTGELFF. The CDR3 DNA sequence: TGTGCCACCAGCAGCCCGTCTAGGGACACCGGGGAGCTGTTTTTT. Together with reference TRBV15 and TRBJ2-2, the CDR3 gives the full variable domain: DAMVIQNPRYQVTQFGKPVTLSCSQTLNHNVMYWYQQKSSQAPKLLFHYYDKDFNNEADTPDNFQSRRPNTSFCFLDIRSPGLGDTAMYLCATSSPSRDTGELFFGEGSRLTVL.

This chain links TRBV2 with TRBJ2-3; 8 nucleotides agree with TRBD2. Germline V gives CDR1 SNHLY, CDR2 FYNNEI. V lost 2 bases to trimming and J lost 0 bases; unmatched junction nucleotides: 4. This CDR3 spans 16 amino acids. The chain's CDR3 is CASSELGTRSTDTQYF. DNA of the CDR3: TGTGCCAGCAGTGAATTGGGGACTAGGAGCACAGATACGCAGTATTTT.

This clone was seen once. The J gene is TRBJ2-3, the V gene TRBV7-9; 11 bases align to TRBD1. Germline V gene sequence: CDR1 SEHNR, CDR2 FQNEAQ (reference sequence). V lost 3 bases and J lost 4; bases outside the gene matches: 6. This CDR3 spans 16 amino acids. The CDR3 DNA follows: TGTGCCAGCAGCTTCTGGACAGGGGGCTGGGCAGATACGCAGTATTTT. This translates into CASSFWTGGWADTQYF.

The chain joins TRBV2 to TRBJ2-7; D uncertain. Germline V CDR1 and CDR2: SNHLY, FYNNEI. The ends were cut back, 4 bases at V and 3 bases at J, with 10 bases in the middle. The CDR3 length is 13 residues. This CDR3 is CASSVDRDYEQYF. The CDR3 bases are TGTGCCAGCAGTGTGGACCGCGACTACGAGCAGTACTTC.

The CDR3 here is CASSDLDSNVLTF. CDR3 DNA sequence: TGTGCCAGCAGTGACCTGGACAGCAACGTCCTGACTTTC. V and J are TRBV6-4 and TRBJ2-6, with a possible D match to TRBD1 (6 bases). CDR3 length equals 13 residues. Germline assignment: CDR1 MRHNA and CDR2 SNTAGT. Trimming stripped 2 bases from V and 9 bases from J, with 8 bases between.